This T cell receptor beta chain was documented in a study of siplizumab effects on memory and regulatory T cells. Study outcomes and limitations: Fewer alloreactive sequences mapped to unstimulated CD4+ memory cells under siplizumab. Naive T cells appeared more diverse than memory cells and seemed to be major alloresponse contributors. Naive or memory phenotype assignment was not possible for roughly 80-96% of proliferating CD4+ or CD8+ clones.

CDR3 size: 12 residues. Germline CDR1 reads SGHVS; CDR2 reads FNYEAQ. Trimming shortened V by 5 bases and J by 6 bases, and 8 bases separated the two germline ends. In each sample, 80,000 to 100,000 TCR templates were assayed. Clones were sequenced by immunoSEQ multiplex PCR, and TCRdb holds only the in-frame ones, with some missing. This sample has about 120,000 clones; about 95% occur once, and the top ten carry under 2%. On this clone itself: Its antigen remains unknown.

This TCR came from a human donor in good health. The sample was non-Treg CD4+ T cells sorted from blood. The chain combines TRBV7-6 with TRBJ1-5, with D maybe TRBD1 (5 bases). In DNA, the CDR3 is TGTGCCAGCAGCCAGGGAAGTCAGCCCCAGCATTTT. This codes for CASSQGSQPQHF.